The 5 T cell receptor beta chains presented below share a single source sample, sequenced in a study of human T cells and chemical hapten exposure. The time point here: pre-sensitization, week 0. Specified treatment: therapeutic diphenylcyclopropenone sensitization with weekly scalp DPC. One entry per CDR3 protein results from TCRdb running MiXCR on the RACE reads. Among 45,000 to 65,000 distinct CDR3 sequences listed, roughly 9.8% were seen once. Sample: whole blood, taken in connection with sensitization to the hapten diphenylcyclopropenone (DPC). The receptors come from a man aged 40-49 years with alopecia areata. Some clones in this sample may be carry-over from other donors' samples.

This clonotype has more than one count but fewer than ten. V usage is TRBV7-9 and J usage is TRBJ2-1; TRBD2 aligns across 10 bases. The trim removed 0 bases at V and 7 bases at J, leaving 6 bases unmatched. The CDR3 is 16 residues long. Germline values: CDR1 SEHNR, CDR2 FQNEAQ (reference sequence). The CDR3 DNA follows: TGTGCCAGCAGCTTAGCGGCTAGCGGGAGATGGAATGAGCAGTTCTTC. Amino acid sequence: CASSLAASGRWNEQFF.

This rearrangement joins TRBV27 to TRBJ2-7, with a weak D call TRBD1 (6 bases). Looked up from germline, CDR1 is MNHEY and CDR2 is SMNVEV (reference sequence). The CDR3 length is 13 residues. The germline V and J ends were trimmed by 3 bases and 6 bases, with 12 bases remaining between them. The chain's CDR3 is CASSLSGVGEQYF. DNA for the CDR3: TGTGCCAGCAGTTTGTCAGGGGTCGGCGAGCAGTACTTC.

This clonotype was observed many times. The chain joins TRBV4-2 to TRBJ2-3; 12 bases match TRBD1. The CDR3 extends over 16 amino acids. Per germline, CDR1 LGHNA and CDR2 YNFKEQ. Trimming took 1 base from V and 4 from J; bases not matched to a gene: 3. CDR3 loop: CASSQAGTGGADTQYF. The CDR3 DNA reads as TGTGCCAGCAGCCAAGCCGGGACAGGGGGCGCAGATACGCAGTATTTT.

V is TRBV9 and J is TRBJ1-1, with 8 bases identical to TRBD1. CDR3 size: 13 residues. Germline assignment: CDR1 SGDLS and CDR2 YYNGEE. The J segment lost 7 bases and the V segment lost 4 bases, leaving 6 bases of the junction unmatched. The CDR3 DNA reads TGTGCCAGCAGCCGACAGGGGAATGGTGAAGCTTTCTTT. As protein: CASSRQGNGEAFF.

The chain joins TRBV28 to TRBJ2-7; tentatively, D is TRBD1 (6 bases). The CDR3 sequence is 16 residues long. V was shortened by 4 bases and J by 0 bases, with 16 bases between the two germline ends. CDR1 is MDHEN and CDR2 is SYDVKM in the germline V gene. The CDR3 loop is CASSSIQGKSSYEQYF. CDR3 DNA sequence: TGTGCCAGCAGTTCGATACAGGGTAAGAGCTCCTACGAGCAGTACTTC.